This T cell receptor (beta chain) originates from a study of blood T cell repertoires in COVID-19 (dated by TCRdb to 2019 to 2021). Background for the entire study: Collaborator samples came from the United States, Italy and Spain and covered acute and convalescent phases of COVID-19. The material from the prospective study consisted of cDNA or gDNA derived from T cells, B-cell-depleted T cells, or PBMCs. Deeply sampled blood TCRbeta repertoires from subjects exposed to, actively infected with, or recovered from COVID-19 were included in the dataset. The repertoires were made available in a free public database intended to serve as a resource for research on the immune response to SARS-CoV-2. Samples were obtained from the ongoing ImmuneRACE study (first 160 participants) and from over a thousand subjects provided by 6 global collaborators. Nearly every sample came with metadata listing a de-identified subject ID, COVID-19 status, age in years and sex. Where available, HLA class I and class II types were taken from metadata supplied by the sample provider and were not determined by assay-based typing. Study-wide conclusions, independent of this receptor: Clinical and demographic metadata were provided uncurated, with the amount varying by source and participant.

The CDR3 measures 17 amino acids from cysteine to phenylalanine. Only CDR3 DNA is held: 51 bases, read in frame from base 1. The germline V gene (reference sequence) supplies CDR1 PRHDT and CDR2 FYEKMQ. V loses 0 bases of germline sequence and J loses 2 bases, and the interval between the two ends is 16 bases. The immunoSEQ Assay, a bias-controlled multiplex PCR, was used to amplify TCRbeta CDR3 regions from genomic DNA. Turning to the authors' computational methods: The number of nucleated cells in each sample was estimated from the amplification of reference gene primers within the assay. To quantify the absolute abundance of each unique TCRbeta CDR3 rearrangement, sequence reads were collapsed and filtered. Productive Simpson clonality was computed per sample as the square root of Simpson's diversity index over productive rearrangements. Here the immuneACCESS table is served through TCRdb, limited to in-frame sequences with V and J called. Missing clones are a known gap in these copies; in checked studies unresolved V genes cover under half, and the rest lacks a known reason. The V and J calls and clone size come from that table; D and trimming were worked out from the DNA. Counted in this sample were roughly 240,000 clones; approximately 83% of them appeared once. The top ten constitute around 2.8% of the sample.

Samples from volunteer blood donors who had recovered from COVID-19 were contributed by a second Seattle source. The collaborating institutions used their own protocols to collect whole blood in K2EDTA tubes. For TCRbeta analysis, collaborators shipped samples in one of three forms: frozen whole blood, isolated PBMCs, or DNA extracted from either of those sample types. On this clone itself: The antigen this receptor binds is unknown. Base qualities were left out, and no much larger clone turns up one base away.

The V and J genes are TRBV13 and TRBJ2-5; TRBD2 could be the D gene, as 6 bases match. The sequence derives from a woman in her 30s who had recovered from COVID-19. Sequenced sample: peripheral blood. Here the CDR3 is given as CASSLGGSGENQETQYF. The nucleotide sequence reads TGTGCCAGCAGCTTAGGCGGGAGCGGAGAGAATCAAGAGACCCAGTACTTC.